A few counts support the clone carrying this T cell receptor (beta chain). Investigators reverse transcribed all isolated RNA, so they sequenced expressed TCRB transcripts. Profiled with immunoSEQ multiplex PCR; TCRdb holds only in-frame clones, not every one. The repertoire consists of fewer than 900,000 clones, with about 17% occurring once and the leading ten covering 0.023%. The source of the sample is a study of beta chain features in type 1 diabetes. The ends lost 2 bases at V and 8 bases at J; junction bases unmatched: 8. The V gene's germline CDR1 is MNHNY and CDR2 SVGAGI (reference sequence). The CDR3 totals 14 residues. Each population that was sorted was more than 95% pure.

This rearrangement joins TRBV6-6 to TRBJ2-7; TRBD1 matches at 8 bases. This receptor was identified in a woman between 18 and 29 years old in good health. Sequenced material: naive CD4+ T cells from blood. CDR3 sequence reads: CASSYGGQVHKQYF. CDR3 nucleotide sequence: TGTGCCAGCAGTTACGGGGGACAGGTCCATAAGCAGTACTTC.